The present T cell receptor beta chain was sequenced within a study of T cell repertoires in cytomegalovirus infection. Study-level background: Newly reported HLA-C-restricted and thoroughly characterized HLA-B-restricted CMV epitopes were employed. Public TCR beta signatures were indicative of both CMV infection and a matching HLA type. Study-level findings and limits: Predominance within the ex vivo response was attributable to HLA-C-restricted CMV-specific TCR beta clonotypes.

This clonotype appeared once. Its antigen is unknown. The germline V and J ends were trimmed by 4 bases and 0 bases, with 14 bases remaining between them. CDR1 and CDR2 (germline): SGDLS, YYNGEE. The CDR3 totals 15 residues. TCRdb passed the reads through MiXCR, listing each CDR3 protein once. Of approximately 390,000 distinct CDR3 sequences listed, roughly 34% are singletons. The sequence came from a human donor in good health (CMV status not recorded). Some clones in this sample may be carry-over from other donors' samples. This chain links TRBV9 with TRBJ2-7; D may be TRBD2 (5 bases). The sample here was cultured PBMCs, taken from culture after CMV antigen stimulation. The DNA for the CDR3 is TGTGCCAGCAGCCCCCAAGCGGATTCCTCCTACGAGCAGTACTTC. Amino acids: CASSPQADSSYEQYF.